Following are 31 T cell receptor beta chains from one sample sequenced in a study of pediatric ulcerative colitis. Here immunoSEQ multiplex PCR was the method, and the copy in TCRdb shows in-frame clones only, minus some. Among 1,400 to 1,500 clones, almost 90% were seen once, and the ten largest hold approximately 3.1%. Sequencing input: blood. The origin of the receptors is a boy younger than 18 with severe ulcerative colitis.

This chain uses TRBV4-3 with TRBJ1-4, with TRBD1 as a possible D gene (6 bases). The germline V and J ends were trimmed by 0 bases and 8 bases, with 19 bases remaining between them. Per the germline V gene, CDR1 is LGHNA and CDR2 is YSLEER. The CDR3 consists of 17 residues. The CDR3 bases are TGCGCCAGCAGCCAAGATAGACCCCAGGGACAAAGGGAAAAACTGTTTTTT. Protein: CASSQDRPQGQREKLFF.

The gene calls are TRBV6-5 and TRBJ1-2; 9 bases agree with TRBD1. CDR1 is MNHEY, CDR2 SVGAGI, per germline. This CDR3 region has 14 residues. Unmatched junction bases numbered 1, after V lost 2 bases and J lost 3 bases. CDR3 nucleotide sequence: TGTGCCAGCAGTTACCGACAGGGGGACTATGGCTACACCTTC. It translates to CASSYRQGDYGYTF.

The CDR3 sequence: CASSLRGTEAFF. CDR3 DNA: TGTGCCAGCTCGCTAAGGGGGACTGAAGCTTTCTTT. The rearrangement links TRBV18 to TRBJ1-1; D is possibly TRBD1 (6 bases). Trimming stripped 6 bases from V and 5 bases from J, with 10 bases between. The CDR3 consists of 12 residues. The V gene's germline CDR1 is KGHSH and CDR2 LQKENI.

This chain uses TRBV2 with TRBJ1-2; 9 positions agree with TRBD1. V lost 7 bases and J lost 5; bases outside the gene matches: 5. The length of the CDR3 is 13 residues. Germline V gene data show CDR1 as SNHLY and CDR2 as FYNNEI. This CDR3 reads CASINDRGYGYTF. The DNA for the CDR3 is TGTGCCAGCATTAACGACAGGGGGTATGGCTACACCTTC. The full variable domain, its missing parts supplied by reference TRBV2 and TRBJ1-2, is EPEVTQTPSHQVTQMGQEVILRCVPISNHLYFYWYRQILGQKVEFLVSFYNNEISEKSEIFDDQFSVERPDGSNFTLKIRSTKLEDSAMYFCASINDRGYGYTFGSGTRLTVV.

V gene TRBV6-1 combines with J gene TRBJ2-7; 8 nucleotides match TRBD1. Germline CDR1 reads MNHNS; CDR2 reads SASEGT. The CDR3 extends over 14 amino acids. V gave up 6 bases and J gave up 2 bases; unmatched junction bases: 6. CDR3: CASSLGQGTYEQYV. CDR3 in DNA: TGTGCCAGCAGCCTAGGACAGGGAACCTACGAGCAGTACGTC.

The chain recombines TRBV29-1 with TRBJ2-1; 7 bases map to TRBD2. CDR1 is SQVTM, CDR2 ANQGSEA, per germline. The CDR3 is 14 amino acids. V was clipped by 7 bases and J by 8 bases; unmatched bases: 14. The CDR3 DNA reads TGCAGCGGGGAACGGTGGGAGGGCCAGGATGAGCAGTTCTTC. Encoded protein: CSGERWEGQDEQFF.

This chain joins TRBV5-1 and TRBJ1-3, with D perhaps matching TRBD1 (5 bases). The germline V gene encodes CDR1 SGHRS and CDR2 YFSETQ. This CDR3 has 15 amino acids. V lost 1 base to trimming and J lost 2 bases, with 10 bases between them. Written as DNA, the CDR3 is TGCGCCAGCAGCTTGTCGACAGAAACTGGAAACACCATATATTTT. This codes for CASSLSTETGNTIYF.

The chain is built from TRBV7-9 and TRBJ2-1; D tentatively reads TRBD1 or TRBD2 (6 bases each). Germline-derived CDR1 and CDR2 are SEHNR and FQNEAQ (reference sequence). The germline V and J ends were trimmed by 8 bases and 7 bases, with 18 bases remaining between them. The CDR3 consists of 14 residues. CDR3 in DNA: TGTGCCAGCCGTGGTCGGGGGCCGCAAAATGAGCAGTTCTTC. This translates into CASRGRGPQNEQFF.

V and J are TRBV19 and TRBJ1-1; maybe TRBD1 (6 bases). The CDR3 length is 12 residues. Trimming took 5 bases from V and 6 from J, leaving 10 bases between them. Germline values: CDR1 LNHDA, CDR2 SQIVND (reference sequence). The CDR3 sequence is CASSWGGPEAFF. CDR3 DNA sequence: TGTGCCAGTAGTTGGGGGGGGCCTGAAGCTTTCTTT.

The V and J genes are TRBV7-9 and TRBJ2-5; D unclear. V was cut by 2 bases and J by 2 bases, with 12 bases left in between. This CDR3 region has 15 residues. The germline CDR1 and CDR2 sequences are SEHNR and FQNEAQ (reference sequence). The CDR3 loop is CASSLYLSGQETQYF. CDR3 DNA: TGTGCCAGCAGCTTATATCTGTCGGGTCAAGAGACCCAGTACTTC.

The CDR3 region is CARSFRGLASTDTQYF. The CDR3 bases are TGTGCCAGAAGCTTCCGGGGGCTAGCCAGCACAGATACGCAGTATTTT. The V call is TRBV5-3, the J call TRBJ2-3; possibly TRBD1 or TRBD2 for D (6 bases each). TRBV5-3 is assigned to the ORF class and has an uncertain function. The CDR3 is 16 amino acids. V dropped 2 bases and J dropped 0 bases, with 13 bases sitting between them.

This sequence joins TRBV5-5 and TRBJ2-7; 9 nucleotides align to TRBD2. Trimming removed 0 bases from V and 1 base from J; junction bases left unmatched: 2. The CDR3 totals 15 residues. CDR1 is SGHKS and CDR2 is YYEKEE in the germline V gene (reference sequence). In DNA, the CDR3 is TGTGCCAGCAGCTTGGGGGGACTAGCATCCTACGAGCAGTACTTC. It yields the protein CASSLGGLASYEQYF.

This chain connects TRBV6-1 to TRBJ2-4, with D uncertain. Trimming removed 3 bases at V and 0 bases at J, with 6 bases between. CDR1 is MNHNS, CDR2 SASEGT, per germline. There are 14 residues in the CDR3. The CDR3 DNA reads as TGTGCCAGCAGTGACCGGGTAGCCAAAAACATTCAGTACTTC. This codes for CASSDRVAKNIQYF.

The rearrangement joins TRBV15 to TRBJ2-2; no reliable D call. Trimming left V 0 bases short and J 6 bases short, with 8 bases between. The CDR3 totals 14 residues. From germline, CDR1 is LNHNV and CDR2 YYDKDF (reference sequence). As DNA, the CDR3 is TGTGCCACCAGCAGAGACGTTTTTGCCGGGGAGCTGTTTTTT. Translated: CATSRDVFAGELFF.

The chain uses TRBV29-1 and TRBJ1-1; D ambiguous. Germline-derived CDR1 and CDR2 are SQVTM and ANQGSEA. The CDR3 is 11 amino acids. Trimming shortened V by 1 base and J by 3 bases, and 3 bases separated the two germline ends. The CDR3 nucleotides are TGCAGCGTTGAAGGGTACACTGAAGCTTTCTTT. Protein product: CSVEGYTEAFF.

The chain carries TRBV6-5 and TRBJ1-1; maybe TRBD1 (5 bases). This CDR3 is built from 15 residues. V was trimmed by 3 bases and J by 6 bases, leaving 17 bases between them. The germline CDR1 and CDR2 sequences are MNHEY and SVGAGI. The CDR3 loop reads CASSYTQTGGPEAFF. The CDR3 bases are TGTGCCAGCAGTTATACTCAAACAGGAGGACCTGAAGCTTTCTTT.

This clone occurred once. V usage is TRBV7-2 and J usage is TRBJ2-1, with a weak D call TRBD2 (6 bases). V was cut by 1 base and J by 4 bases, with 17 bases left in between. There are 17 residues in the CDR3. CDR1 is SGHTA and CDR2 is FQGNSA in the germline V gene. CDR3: CASSLVGSIAVYNEQFF. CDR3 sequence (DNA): TGTGCCAGCAGCTTAGTAGGCAGCATAGCGGTGTACAATGAGCAGTTCTTC.

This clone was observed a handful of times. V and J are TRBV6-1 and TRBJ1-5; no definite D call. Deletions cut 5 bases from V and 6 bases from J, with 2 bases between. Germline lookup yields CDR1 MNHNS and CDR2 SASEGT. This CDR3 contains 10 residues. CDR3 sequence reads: CASSFQPQHF. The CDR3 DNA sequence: TGTGCCAGCAGTTTTCAGCCCCAGCATTTT.

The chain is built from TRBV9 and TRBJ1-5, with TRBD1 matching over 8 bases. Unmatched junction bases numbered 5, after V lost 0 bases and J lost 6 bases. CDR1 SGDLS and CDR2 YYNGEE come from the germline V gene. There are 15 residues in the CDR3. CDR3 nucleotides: TGTGCCAGCAGCGTAGCTGGAACAGGGGGTCAGCCCCAGCATTTT. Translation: CASSVAGTGGQPQHF.

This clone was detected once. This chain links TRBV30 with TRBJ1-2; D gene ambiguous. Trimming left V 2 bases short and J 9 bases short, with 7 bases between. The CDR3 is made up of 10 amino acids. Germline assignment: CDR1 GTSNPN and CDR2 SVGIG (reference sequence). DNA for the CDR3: TGTGCCTGGAGTCCAAGTAGCTACACCTTC. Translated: CAWSPSSYTF.

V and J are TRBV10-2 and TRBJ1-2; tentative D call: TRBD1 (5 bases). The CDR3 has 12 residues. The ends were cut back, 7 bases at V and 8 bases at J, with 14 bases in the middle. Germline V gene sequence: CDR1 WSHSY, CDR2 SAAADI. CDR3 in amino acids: CASTTGGLGYTF. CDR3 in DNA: TGCGCCAGCACCACGGGGGGTCTGGGCTACACCTTC.

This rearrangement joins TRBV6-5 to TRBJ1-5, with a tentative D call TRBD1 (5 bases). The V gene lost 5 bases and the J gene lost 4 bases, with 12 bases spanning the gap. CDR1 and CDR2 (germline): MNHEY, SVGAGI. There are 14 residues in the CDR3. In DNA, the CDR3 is TGTGCCAGCAGTCCCAGGGTTTGGAATCAGCCCCAGCATTTT. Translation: CASSPRVWNQPQHF.

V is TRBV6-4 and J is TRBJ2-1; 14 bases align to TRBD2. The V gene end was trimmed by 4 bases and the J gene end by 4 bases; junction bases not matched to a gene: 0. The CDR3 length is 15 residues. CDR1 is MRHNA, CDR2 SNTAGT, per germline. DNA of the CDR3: TGTGCCAGCAGTGGGACTAGCGGGGGGTACAATGAGCAGTTCTTC. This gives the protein CASSGTSGGYNEQFF.

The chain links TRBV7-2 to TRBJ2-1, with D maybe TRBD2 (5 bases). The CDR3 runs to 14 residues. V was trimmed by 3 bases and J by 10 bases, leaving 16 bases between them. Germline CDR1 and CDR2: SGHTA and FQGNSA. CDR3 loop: CASSFLARGGEQFF. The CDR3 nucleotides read TGTGCCAGCAGCTTCCTAGCCCGAGGAGGAGAGCAGTTCTTC.

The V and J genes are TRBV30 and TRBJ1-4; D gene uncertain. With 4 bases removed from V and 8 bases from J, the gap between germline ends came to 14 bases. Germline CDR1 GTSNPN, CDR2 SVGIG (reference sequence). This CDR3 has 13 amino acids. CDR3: CAWTPELGEKLFF. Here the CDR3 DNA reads TGTGCCTGGACCCCTGAGTTGGGGGAAAAACTGTTTTTT.

The CDR3: CATSRDRAGGEKLFF. The CDR3 DNA sequence: TGTGCCACCAGCAGAGATCGGGCAGGGGGAGAAAAACTGTTTTTT. V is TRBV15 and J is TRBJ1-4; 7 nucleotides align to TRBD1. The germline V gene encodes CDR1 LNHNV and CDR2 YYDKDF (reference sequence). CDR3 length: 15 residues. V dropped 0 bases and J dropped 8; count of bases not matched to a gene: 6.

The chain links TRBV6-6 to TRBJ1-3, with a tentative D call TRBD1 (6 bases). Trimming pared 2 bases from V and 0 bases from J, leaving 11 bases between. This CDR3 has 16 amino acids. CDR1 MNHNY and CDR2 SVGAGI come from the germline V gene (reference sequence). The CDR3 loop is CASSYDRPHSGNTIYF. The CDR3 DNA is TGTGCCAGCAGTTACGACAGGCCCCACTCTGGAAACACCATATATTTT.

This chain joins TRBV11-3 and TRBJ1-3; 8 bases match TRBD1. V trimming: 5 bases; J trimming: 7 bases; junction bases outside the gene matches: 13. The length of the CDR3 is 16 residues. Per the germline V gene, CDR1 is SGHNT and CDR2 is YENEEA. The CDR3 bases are TGTGCCAGCAGCACGATTCGACAGGGGAATGCGAACACCATATATTTT. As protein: CASSTIRQGNANTIYF.

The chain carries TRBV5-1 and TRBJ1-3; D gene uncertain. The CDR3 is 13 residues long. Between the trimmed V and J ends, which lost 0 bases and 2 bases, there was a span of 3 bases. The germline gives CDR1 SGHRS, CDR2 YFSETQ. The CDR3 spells CASSLAPGNTIYF. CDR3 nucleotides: TGCGCCAGCAGCTTGGCCCCTGGAAACACCATATATTTT.

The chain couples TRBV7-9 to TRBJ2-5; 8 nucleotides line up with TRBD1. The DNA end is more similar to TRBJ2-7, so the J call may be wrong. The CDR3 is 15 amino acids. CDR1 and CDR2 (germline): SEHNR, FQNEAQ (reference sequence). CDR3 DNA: TGTGCCAGCAGCCGCGACAGGGGAAACTCCTACGAGCAGTACTTC. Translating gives CASSRDRGNSYEQYF.

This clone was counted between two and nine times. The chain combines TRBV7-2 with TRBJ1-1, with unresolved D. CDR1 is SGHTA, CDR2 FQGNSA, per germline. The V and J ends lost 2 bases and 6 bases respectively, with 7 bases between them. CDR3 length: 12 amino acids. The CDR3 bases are TGTGCCAGCAGCTTACTCACACCTGAAGCTTTCTTT. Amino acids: CASSLLTPEAFF.